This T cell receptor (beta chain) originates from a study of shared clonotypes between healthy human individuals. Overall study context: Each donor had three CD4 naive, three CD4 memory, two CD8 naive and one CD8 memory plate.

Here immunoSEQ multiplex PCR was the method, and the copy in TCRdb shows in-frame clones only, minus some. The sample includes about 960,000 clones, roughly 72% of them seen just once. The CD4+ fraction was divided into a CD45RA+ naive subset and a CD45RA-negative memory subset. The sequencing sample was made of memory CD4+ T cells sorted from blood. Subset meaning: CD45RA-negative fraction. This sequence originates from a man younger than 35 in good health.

The CDR3 protein is CASSLASPQYF. The CDR3 bases are TGTGCCAGCAGCTTAGCCTCCCCCCAGTACTTC. The chain has TRBV7-2 and TRBJ2-5; D remains ambiguous. The CDR3 sequence is 11 residues long. The germline gives CDR1 SGHTA, CDR2 FQGNSA. Deletions cut 0 bases from V and 9 bases from J, with 5 bases between.